Below, 5 T cell receptor beta chains from the same sample are listed, as sequenced in a study of blood T cell repertoires in COVID-19. TCRdb's table, derived via immunoSEQ multiplex PCR, lists solely in-frame clones and lacks some. The table has about 180,000 clones, 75% to 90% seen once. The sequenced sample was peripheral blood. The receptors here all came from a human donor with active or convalescent COVID-19. The donor label of this sample is uncertain.

This chain links TRBV5-6 with TRBJ2-5, with a weak D call TRBD1 (6 bases). The germline V gene has CDR1 SGHDT and CDR2 YYEEEE. The CDR3 runs to 13 residues. The germline V and J ends were trimmed by 6 bases and 5 bases, with 14 bases remaining between them. The DNA for the CDR3 is TGTGCCAGCACCCGCCACAGGGCGGAGACCCAGTACTTC. Residues: CASTRHRAETQYF.

V usage is TRBV12-3 or TRBV12-4 and J usage is TRBJ2-7; TRBD2 aligns across 8 bases. The CDR3 totals 12 residues. V was clipped by 8 bases and J by 3 bases; unmatched bases: 3. The CDR3 region has the DNA TGTGCCAGCGGACTAGCCAACTACGAGCAGTACTTC. Translating gives CASGLANYEQYF.

This clone has just one count. The V and J genes are TRBV7-2 and TRBJ2-7, with D possibly being TRBD1 (6 bases). Germline assignment: CDR1 SGHTA and CDR2 FQGNSA. Trimming cost V 5 bases and J 3 bases, with 14 bases left between them. The CDR3 totals 14 residues. The CDR3: CASSKGQTLYEQYF. The DNA of the CDR3 is TGTGCCAGCAGCAAGGGACAAACCCTCTACGAGCAGTACTTC.

This clone appeared once. This chain joins TRBV2 and TRBJ2-1; tentative D call: TRBD2 (6 bases). The germline V gene encodes CDR1 SNHLY and CDR2 FYNNEI. V dropped 8 bases and J dropped 4 bases, with 15 bases sitting between them. This CDR3 comprises 14 residues. CDR3 bases: TGTGCCAGCCCTAGACTAGATCCTTACAATGAGCAGTTCTTC. It specifies CASPRLDPYNEQFF.

The chain links TRBV3-1 (or the pseudogene TRBV3-2) to TRBJ2-2; a possible D gene is TRBD2 (6 bases). The CDR3 is 14 residues long. The V end lost 0 bases, the J end lost 5 bases, and 7 bases lay between the germline ends. Germline assignment: CDR1 LGHDT and CDR2 YNNKEL (reference sequence). CDR3 in amino acids: CASSQDAGTGELFF. Here the CDR3 DNA reads TGTGCCAGCAGCCAAGATGCGGGGACCGGGGAGCTGTTTTTT.